What follows describes a single T cell receptor beta chain. The CDR3 loop spans 11 amino acids. Deletions cut 8 bases from V and 4 bases from J, with 11 bases between. From germline, CDR1 is GTSNPN and CDR2 SVGIG (reference sequence). The data belong to a study of glioma-infiltrating T cells after dendritic cell vaccination. The wider study: Between the early 2000s and the early 2010s, patients got autologous tumor lysate-pulsed dendritic cell vaccines.

The immunoSEQ assay amplified TCRB CDR3 from up to about 2 ug DNA. Amplification used 60 V beta primers and 13 J beta primers. TCRdb's table, derived via immunoSEQ multiplex PCR, lists solely in-frame clones and lacks some. The table has tens of thousands of clones, about 90% seen once. Source: blood, taken before dendritic cell vaccination. The receptor comes from a human donor with glioblastoma. The chain is built from TRBV30 and TRBJ1-1; weak D call: TRBD1 (6 bases). In DNA form, the CDR3 reads TGTGCCGGACAGTTGGGCACTGAAGCTTTCTTT. This sequence encodes CAGQLGTEAFF. The full variable domain, rest sourced from reference TRBV30 and TRBJ1-1, is SQTIHQWPATLVQPVGSPLSLECTVEGTSNPNLYWYRQAAGRGLQLLFYSVGIGQISSEVPQNLSASRPQDRQFILSSKKLLLSDSGFYLCAGQLGTEAFFGQGTRLTVV.